This T cell receptor beta chain was observed in a study of blood T cell repertoires in COVID-19. Study-wide context: The origin of the acute and convalescent COVID-19 samples was the United States, Italy and Spain. The cDNA or gDNA used as material had been derived from T cells, B-cell-depleted T cells, or PBMCs.

CDR3 length: 15 residues. In germline, CDR1 is MRHNA, CDR2 SNTAGT. The V segment lost 5 bases and the J segment 0 bases; nucleotides outside the gene matches: 2. Authors' methods: Nucleated cell number was recorded as an estimate derived from reference gene primer amplification. Libraries were prepared by immunoSEQ multiplex PCR; TCRdb keeps only in-frame clonotypes and omits some of them. The V and J calls and clone size were taken over from that table, and D and trimming were inferred from the DNA. The sample holds around 700,000 clones, about 87% seen once. This clone was seen a few times. This TCR was sampled from a woman aged 18-35 years with acute or convalescent COVID-19. This chain joins TRBV6-4 and TRBJ2-2, with TRBD1 identical over 8 bases. Material: peripheral blood. CDR3 protein: CASSSQGANTGELFF. Here the CDR3 DNA reads TGTGCCAGCAGTTCACAGGGGGCGAACACCGGGGAGCTGTTTTTT.